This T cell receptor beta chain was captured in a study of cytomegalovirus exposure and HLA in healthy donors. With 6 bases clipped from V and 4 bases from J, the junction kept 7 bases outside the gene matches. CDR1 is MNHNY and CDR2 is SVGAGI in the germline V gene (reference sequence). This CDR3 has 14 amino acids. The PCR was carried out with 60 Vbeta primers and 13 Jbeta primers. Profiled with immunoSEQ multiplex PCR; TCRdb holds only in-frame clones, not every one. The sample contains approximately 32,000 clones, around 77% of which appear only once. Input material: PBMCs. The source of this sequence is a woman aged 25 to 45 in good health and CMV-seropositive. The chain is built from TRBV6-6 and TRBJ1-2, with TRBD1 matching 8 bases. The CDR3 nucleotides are TGTGCCAGCAGCTCAACGGGACAGGCCTATGGCTACACCTTC. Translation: CASSSTGQAYGYTF.